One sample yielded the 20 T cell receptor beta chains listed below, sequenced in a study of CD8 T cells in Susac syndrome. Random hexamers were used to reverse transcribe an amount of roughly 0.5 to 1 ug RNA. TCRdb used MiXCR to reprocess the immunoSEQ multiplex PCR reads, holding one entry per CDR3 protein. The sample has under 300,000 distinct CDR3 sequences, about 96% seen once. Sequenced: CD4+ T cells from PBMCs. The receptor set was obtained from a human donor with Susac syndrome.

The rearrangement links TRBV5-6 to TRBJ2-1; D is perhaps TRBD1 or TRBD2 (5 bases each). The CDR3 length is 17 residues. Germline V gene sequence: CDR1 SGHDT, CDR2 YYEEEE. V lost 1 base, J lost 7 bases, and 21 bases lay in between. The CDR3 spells CASSLLGTGIIRNEQFF. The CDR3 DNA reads TGTGCCAGCAGCTTGCTGGGGACCGGGATCATTAGGAATGAGCAGTTCTTC.

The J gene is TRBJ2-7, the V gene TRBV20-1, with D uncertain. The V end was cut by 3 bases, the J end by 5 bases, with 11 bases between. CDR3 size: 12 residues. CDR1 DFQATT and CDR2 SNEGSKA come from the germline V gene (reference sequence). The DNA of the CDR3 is TGCAGTGCTAGGGGCTATGTCAACGAGCAGTACTTC. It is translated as CSARGYVNEQYF.

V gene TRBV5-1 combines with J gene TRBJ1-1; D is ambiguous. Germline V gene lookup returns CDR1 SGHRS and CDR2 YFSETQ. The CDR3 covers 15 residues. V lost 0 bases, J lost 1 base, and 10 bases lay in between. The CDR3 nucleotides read TGCGCCAGCAGCTTGGCAGGCAATCGGAACACTGAAGCTTTCTTT. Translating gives CASSLAGNRNTEAFF.

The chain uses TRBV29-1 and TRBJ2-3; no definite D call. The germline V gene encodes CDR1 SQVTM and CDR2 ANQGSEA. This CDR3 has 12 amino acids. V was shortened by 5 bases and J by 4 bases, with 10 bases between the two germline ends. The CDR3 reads CSVWLFADTQYF. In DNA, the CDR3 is TGCAGCGTTTGGCTGTTTGCAGATACGCAGTATTTT.

Written as DNA, the CDR3 is TGCAGTGCTAAGGGCTCCTACAATGAGCAGTTCTTC. Protein sequence: CSAKGSYNEQFF. V usage is TRBV20-1 and J usage is TRBJ2-1; D remains ambiguous. Between the trimmed V and J ends, which lost 4 bases and 0 bases, there was a span of 4 bases. CDR1 DFQATT and CDR2 SNEGSKA come from the germline V gene (reference sequence). The CDR3 extends over 12 amino acids.

The CDR3 nucleotides read TGTGCCAGCTCACTGGGACTCAAAGAGACCCAGTACTTC. Residues: CASSLGLKETQYF. The V and J genes are TRBV18 and TRBJ2-5; a possible D gene is TRBD2 (6 bases). The CDR3 sequence is 13 residues long. V lost 4 bases and J 3 bases, leaving 9 bases between the germline ends. Germline V gene sequence: CDR1 KGHSH, CDR2 LQKENI.

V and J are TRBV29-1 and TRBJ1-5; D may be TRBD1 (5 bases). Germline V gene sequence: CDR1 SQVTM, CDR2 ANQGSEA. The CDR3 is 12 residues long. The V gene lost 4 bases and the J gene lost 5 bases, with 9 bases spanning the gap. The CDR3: CSVGSGHQPQHF. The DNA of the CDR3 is TGCAGCGTTGGGTCAGGGCATCAGCCCCAGCATTTT.

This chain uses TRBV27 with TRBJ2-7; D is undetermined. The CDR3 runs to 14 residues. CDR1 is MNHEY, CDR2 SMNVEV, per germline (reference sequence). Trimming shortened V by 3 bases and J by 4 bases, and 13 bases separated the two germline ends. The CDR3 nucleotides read TGTGCCAGCAGTTTGAGCCGGCTATTGTACGAGCAGTACTTC. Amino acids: CASSLSRLLYEQYF.

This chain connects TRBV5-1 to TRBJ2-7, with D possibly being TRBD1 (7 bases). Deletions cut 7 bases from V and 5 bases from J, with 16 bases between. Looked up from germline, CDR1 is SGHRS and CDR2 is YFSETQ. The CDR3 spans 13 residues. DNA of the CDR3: TGCGCCAGCTCCGGGACAGCTAGCGACGAGCAGTACTTC. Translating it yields CASSGTASDEQYF.

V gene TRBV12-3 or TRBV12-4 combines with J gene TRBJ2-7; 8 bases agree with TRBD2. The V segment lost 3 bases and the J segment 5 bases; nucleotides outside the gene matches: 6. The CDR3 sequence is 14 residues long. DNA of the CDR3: TGTGCCAGCAGTTTCGGGGGGGCTAATAACGAGCAGTACTTC. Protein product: CASSFGGANNEQYF.

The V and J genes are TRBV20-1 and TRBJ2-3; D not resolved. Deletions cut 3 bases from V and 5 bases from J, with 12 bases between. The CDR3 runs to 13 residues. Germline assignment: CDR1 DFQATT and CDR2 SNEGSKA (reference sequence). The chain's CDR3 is CSASRTVRDTQYF. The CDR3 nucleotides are TGCAGTGCTAGCAGGACGGTCAGAGATACGCAGTATTTT.

The CDR3 sequence is CASSPLTDFYGYTF. The CDR3 region has the DNA TGTGCCAGCAGCCCTCTGACAGACTTCTATGGCTACACCTTC. The chain uses TRBV11-2 and TRBJ1-2, with D possibly TRBD1 on 5 matching bases. V lost 5 bases to trimming and J lost 4 bases, with 14 bases between them. The CDR3 spans 14 residues. The germline V gene encodes CDR1 SGHAT and CDR2 FQNNGV.

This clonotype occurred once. This chain's CDR3 is CAISESSYGYTF. The CDR3 nucleotides read TGTGCCATCAGTGAGTCAAGCTATGGCTACACCTTC. The chain combines TRBV10-3 with TRBJ1-2; D is undetermined. The CDR3 loop spans 12 amino acids. V lost 0 bases and J 4 bases, leaving 3 bases between the germline ends. From germline, CDR1 is ENHRY and CDR2 SYGVKD.

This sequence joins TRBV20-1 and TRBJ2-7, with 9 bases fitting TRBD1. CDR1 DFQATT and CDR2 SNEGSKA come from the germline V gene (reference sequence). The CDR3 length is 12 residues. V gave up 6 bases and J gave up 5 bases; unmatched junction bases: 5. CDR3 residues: CSAPDRGDEQYF. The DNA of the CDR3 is TGCAGTGCGCCGGACAGGGGAGACGAGCAGTACTTC.

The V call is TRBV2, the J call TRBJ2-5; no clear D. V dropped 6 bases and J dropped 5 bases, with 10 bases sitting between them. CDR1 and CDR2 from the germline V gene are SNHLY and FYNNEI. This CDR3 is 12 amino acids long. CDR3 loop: CASSEVPETQYF. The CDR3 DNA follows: TGTGCCAGCAGCGAGGTCCCGGAGACCCAGTACTTC.

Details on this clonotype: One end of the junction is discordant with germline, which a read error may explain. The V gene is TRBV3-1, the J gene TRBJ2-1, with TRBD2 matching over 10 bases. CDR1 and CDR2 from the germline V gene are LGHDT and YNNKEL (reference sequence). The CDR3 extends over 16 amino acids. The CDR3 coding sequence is TGTGCCAGCAGCCAAGCTACTCCCGGGACTAGCGCCAAAGGCTCCTTC. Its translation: CASSQATPGTSAKGSF.

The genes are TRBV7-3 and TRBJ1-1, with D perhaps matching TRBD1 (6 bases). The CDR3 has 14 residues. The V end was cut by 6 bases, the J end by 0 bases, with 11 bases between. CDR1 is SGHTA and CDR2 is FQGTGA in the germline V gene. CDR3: CASSLTGLNTEAFF. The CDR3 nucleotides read TGTGCCAGCAGTCTAACAGGGTTGAACACTGAAGCTTTCTTT.

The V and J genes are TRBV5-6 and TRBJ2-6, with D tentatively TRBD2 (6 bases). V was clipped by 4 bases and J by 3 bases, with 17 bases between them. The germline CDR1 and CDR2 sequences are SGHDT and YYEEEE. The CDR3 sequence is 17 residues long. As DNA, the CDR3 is TGTGCCAGCAGCCCTACTGCGGGATCGGGTGGGGCCAACGTCCTGACTTTC. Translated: CASSPTAGSGGANVLTF. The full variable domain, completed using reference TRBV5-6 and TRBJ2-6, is DAGVTQSPTHLIKTRGQQVTLRCSPKSGHDTVSWYQQALGQGPQFIFQYYEEEERQRGNFPDRFSGHQFPNYSSELNVNALLLGDSALYLCASSPTAGSGGANVLTFGAGSRLTVL.

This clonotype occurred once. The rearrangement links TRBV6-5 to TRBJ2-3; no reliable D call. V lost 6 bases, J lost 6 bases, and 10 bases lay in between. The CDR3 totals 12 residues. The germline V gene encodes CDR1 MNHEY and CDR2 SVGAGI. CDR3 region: CASSSRRDTQYF. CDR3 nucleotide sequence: TGTGCCAGCAGCTCCCGGCGGGATACGCAGTATTTT.

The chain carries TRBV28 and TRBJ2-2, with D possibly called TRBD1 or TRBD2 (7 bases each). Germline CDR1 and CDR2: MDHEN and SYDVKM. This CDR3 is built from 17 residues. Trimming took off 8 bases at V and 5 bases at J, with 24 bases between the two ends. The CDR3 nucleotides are TGTGCCAGCCTGGGAGGGACAGCTCTCGACCTAACCGGGGAGCTGTTTTTT. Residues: CASLGGTALDLTGELFF.